The present T cell receptor beta chain was sequenced within a study of blood T cell repertoires in COVID-19. In the study's own analysis: Estimation of nucleated cell counts relied on the amplification of reference gene primers. Using immunoSEQ multiplex PCR, the repertoire was profiled, and TCRdb retains in-frame clones only, with some absent. For V, J and clone size, that table is used; D and trimming come from the DNA. Of approximately 290,000 clones listed, 87% are singletons. V gave up 4 bases and J gave up 5 bases, with 14 bases separating them. This CDR3 spans 14 amino acids. Germline values: CDR1 SGHNT, CDR2 YYREEE (reference sequence).

The source is a man aged 18 to 30 with active or convalescent COVID-19. Sequenced material: peripheral blood. The chain links TRBV5-4 to TRBJ2-3; D is perhaps TRBD2 (7 bases). In DNA form, the CDR3 reads TGTGCCAGCAGCCCCCTGAGGGGGGGAGATACGCAGTATTTT. Translated, it gives CASSPLRGGDTQYF.